This note documents a single T cell receptor (beta chain) sequence. The data were taken from a study of technical replicates of blood from a few donors. V was pared by 3 bases and J by 5 bases, with 14 bases of the junction left unmatched. The CDR3 totals 17 residues. The germline V gene encodes CDR1 SGHAT and CDR2 FQNNGV. The method was immunoSEQ multiplex PCR; TCRdb's version includes in-frame clones alone and lacks a portion of them. The sample lists roughly 85,000 clones; 90% to 95% were seen once. The receptor's source is a human donor in good health. The rearrangement joins TRBV11-2 to TRBJ2-7, with 9 bases lining up with TRBD1. The sample consisted of T cells isolated from PBMCs. CDR3 region: CASSFPSPRTGAHEQYF. In DNA, the CDR3 is TGTGCCAGCAGCTTCCCGAGTCCAAGGACAGGGGCCCACGAGCAGTACTTC.